The 10 T cell receptor beta chains reported below all come from one sample, sequenced in a study of control samples from healthy donors and cancer patients. Method: immunoSEQ multiplex PCR; TCRdb's copy keeps in-frame clones and lacks some. Among thousands of clones listed, 82% were seen once. Sequencing was done on a sample of PBMCs. These receptor sequences come from a man aged 70-80 years with lung cancer.

The chain uses TRBV29-1 and TRBJ2-2; D not certain. This CDR3 has 13 residues. The V gene's germline CDR1 is SQVTM and CDR2 ANQGSEA. Trimming took off 6 bases at V and 7 bases at J, with 15 bases between the two ends. DNA for the CDR3: TGCAGCGTCGCGTATGGATTGGACGGGGAGCTGTTTTTT. As protein: CSVAYGLDGELFF.

The chain uses TRBV7-2 and TRBJ2-1, with 12 bases identical to TRBD2. The ends lost 5 bases at V and 5 bases at J; junction bases unmatched: 10. This CDR3 has 17 residues. The germline V gene has CDR1 SGHTA and CDR2 FQGNSA. The CDR3 protein is CASSLGTSGRPNNEQFF. In nucleotides, the CDR3 is TGTGCCAGCAGCCTAGGGACTAGCGGGCGACCGAACAATGAGCAGTTCTTC. The full variable domain, its missing parts supplied by reference TRBV7-2 and TRBJ2-1, is GAGVSQSPSNKVTEKGKDVELRCDPISGHTALYWYRQSLGQGLEFLIYFQGNSAPDKSGLPSDRFSAERTGGSVSTLTIQRTQQEDSAVYLCASSLGTSGRPNNEQFFGPGTRLTVL.

This sequence joins TRBV9 and TRBJ2-5, with D tentatively TRBD1 or TRBD2 (7 bases each). CDR1 is SGDLS and CDR2 is YYNGEE in the germline V gene. This CDR3 is built from 16 residues. V lost 0 bases and J lost 5, with 17 bases in between. CDR3 region: CASSVAGRGQGETQYF. The CDR3 DNA sequence: TGTGCCAGCAGCGTAGCTGGGAGGGGGCAGGGGGAGACCCAGTACTTC.

This clone has only one observation. This rearrangement joins TRBV27 to TRBJ1-2; 7 positions match TRBD1. CDR1 and CDR2 from the germline V gene are MNHEY and SMNVEV (reference sequence). This CDR3 has 13 amino acids. The V segment lost 6 bases and the J segment 7 bases; nucleotides outside the gene matches: 8. The CDR3, as DNA: TGTGCCAGCAGCCCGGACCGGACAGGTGGCTACACCTTC. Protein sequence: CASSPDRTGGYTF.

CDR3 residues: CAWSRDTIYEQYF. The CDR3 nucleotides read TGTGCCTGGAGTCGGGACACCATATACGAGCAGTACTTC. The rearrangement links TRBV30 to TRBJ2-7; D might be TRBD1 (6 bases). The V gene's germline CDR1 is GTSNPN and CDR2 SVGIG (reference sequence). The CDR3 has 13 amino acids. V dropped 2 bases and J dropped 4 bases, with 12 bases sitting between them.

The chain joins TRBV29-1 to TRBJ2-1; D might be TRBD1 or TRBD2, each matching 5 bases. The CDR3 runs to 14 residues. V was shortened by 5 bases and J by 6 bases, with 17 bases between the two germline ends. Germline CDR1 SQVTM, CDR2 ANQGSEA. The CDR3 loop reads CSVTGLNRANEQFF. The DNA for the CDR3 is TGCAGCGTTACGGGGCTCAACCGGGCCAATGAGCAGTTCTTC.

This chain links TRBV2 with TRBJ1-4; D not resolved. Trimming left V 2 bases short and J 2 bases short, with 6 bases between. The germline CDR1 and CDR2 sequences are SNHLY and FYNNEI. This CDR3 has 14 residues. Here the CDR3 DNA reads TGTGCCAGCAGTGAAAGGGCTACTAATGAAAAACTGTTTTTT. Encoded protein: CASSERATNEKLFF.

This chain connects TRBV12-3 or TRBV12-4 to TRBJ2-5; D unresolved. This CDR3 spans 12 amino acids. V was shortened by 7 bases and J by 7 bases, with 13 bases between the two germline ends. This CDR3 reads CASTSQVVTQYF. The CDR3, as DNA: TGTGCCAGCACTTCGCAAGTTGTGACCCAGTACTTC.

The table lists this clone with a count of one. The chain employs TRBV9 and TRBJ1-1; D call uncertain. Germline V gene data show CDR1 as SGDLS and CDR2 as YYNGEE. This CDR3 spans 14 amino acids. The V end lost 3 bases, the J end lost 6 bases, and 15 bases lay between the germline ends. The CDR3 region has the DNA TGTGCCAGCAGCGCCCTTGATGCTGTTTCTGAAGCTTTCTTT. Translating it yields CASSALDAVSEAFF.

This chain joins TRBV18 and TRBJ2-3; perhaps D is TRBD1 or TRBD2 (5 bases each). The germline gives CDR1 KGHSH, CDR2 LQKENI. V was trimmed by 9 bases and J by 2 bases, leaving 9 bases between them. The CDR3 extends over 12 amino acids. The CDR3 DNA sequence: TGTGCCAGTCGGGGCTCCACAGATACGCAGTATTTT. This sequence encodes CASRGSTDTQYF.